The following is a T cell receptor beta chain sequence with its context. Only a few counts were recorded for this clonotype. What antigen it recognizes has not been identified. No base quality information exists; no much larger clone differs at one position. This entry is derived from a study of blood T cells in healthy people across ages (dated by TCRdb to the mid-2010s). A note on the overall study: Template switching captured roughly one uniquely barcoded TCR beta cDNA molecule per two T cells in model experiments. The donors were divided into four age groups: young (average approximately 15 years), middle-aged (around 37), aged (roughly 60) and long-lived (around 80). Using deep sequencing normalized with unique cDNA molecular identifiers, the study measured how TCR beta repertoire diversity changes with age. Two additional independent replicas of 1 million unique cDNA reads from the same blood draw were analyzed for two donors (one aged 18 to 30 and one aged 80 or older). To avoid experimental bias, donors of different ages were spread randomly across the sequencing lanes.

Results and caveats for the whole study, not just this receptor: As age increased, observed TCR beta diversity per million T cells dropped in a roughly linear way, and a significant reduction was already evident by age about 40. Because donor CMV infection status was unknown, age-related changes in expanded clonotypes were potentially confounded. Observed TCR beta diversity correlated strongly with the percentage of naive T cells measured by flow cytometry. Conclusive comparison of naive and antigen-experienced compartments was prevented by the profiling of bulk unsorted PBMCs. Estimates of total diversity based on one million sequenced T cells were regarded as lower bounds and as underestimates. The long-lived group showed more naive CD4+ T cells, fewer expanded clones and increased TCR diversity than the aged group, suggesting age selection.

The donors were around 39 Caucasian individuals from Russia, aged roughly 6 to 100 years, who were systemically healthy. Each donor gave about 9.7 milliliters of peripheral blood, drawn into EDTA-treated Vacutainer tubes. Ficoll-Paque density-gradient centrifugation was used to isolate PBMCs, with at least 6 million per sample. Total RNA, at least 6 micrograms per sample, was extracted from PBMCs with Trizol reagent. Naive CD45RAhigh/CD27high T cell percentages were measured by flow cytometry on a PBMC aliquot from every donor. Receptor libraries were prepared by 5' RACE. A second PCR of 7 to 11 cycles was performed with a sample-barcoded 5' primer and a J-beta primer mix. A template-switch 5' adaptor carrying 12 random nucleotides introduced a unique molecular identifier onto each TCR beta cDNA molecule. Each sample yielded at least 3 million CDR3-containing paired-end reads. First-strand cDNA synthesis was performed from all RNA using the Mint cDNA synthesis kit, with priming by a TRBC-specific oligonucleotide. After uracil-DNA glycosylase treatment, a first 18-cycle PCR used universal primers M1SS and BC2_uni_R on all cDNA. As for the original processing: Normalization of each sample was performed by random selection of 1 million high-quality reads, each carrying a distinct molecular identifier. Reads with shared molecular identifiers were discarded instead of being binned into consensus sequences. MiTCR, run with a Q25 quality threshold and the strictest error-elimination algorithm, handled CDR3 identification, clonotype clustering and error correction. Lower-bound total TCR beta diversity was estimated with a nonparametric unseen species model using Euler transformation. Using fastp at Q25 and MiXCR, TCRdb reprocessed the public reads and kept productive beta chains. Every entry covers one CDR3 protein and lists the most common genes and DNA from its rows. These V and J calls derive from TCRdb rather than the authors' analysis. This sample is represented by around 1,800,000 distinct CDR3 sequences; more than 35% of them were singletons. 23% of the sample belongs to the ten largest clones.

CDR1 and CDR2 are read off the germline V gene (reference sequence) as DFQATT and SNEGSKA. V was cut back by 5 bases and J by 0 bases, leaving a gap of 9 bases between them. Including the terminal cysteine and phenylalanine, the CDR3 comprises 13 residues. The entry retains the CDR3 DNA only, 39 bases that are in frame from base 1. Sequenced sample: blood. The chain is encoded by TRBV20-1 joined to TRBJ2-3; a weak D assignment points to TRBD2 (5 bases agree). This TCR was sampled from a human donor in good health. The DNA is TGCAGTGCTGCGGACTCAAGCACAGATACGCAGTATTTT. The translation is CSAADSSTDTQYF.